Presented here are 13 T cell receptor beta chains from one specimen sequenced in a study of OX40 agonist ivuxolimab in advanced cancers. The table came from immunoSEQ multiplex PCR; TCRdb's copy has only in-frame clones and leaves some out. In the table there are tens of thousands of clones, around 80% of which are singletons. The material sequenced was CD4+ or CD8+ T cells sorted from blood, taken in a trial of the OX40 agonist ivuxolimab. The source of these receptors is an adult with an advanced solid tumor such as melanoma, head and neck, liver or kidney cancer.

There are a few counts of this clone. The chain links TRBV5-8 to TRBJ2-7; possibly TRBD1 for D (6 bases). The ends were cut back, 4 bases at V and 2 bases at J, with 13 bases in the middle. The CDR3 has 14 amino acids. CDR1 and CDR2 from the germline V gene are SGHTS and YDEGEE. The CDR3 DNA sequence: TGTGCCAGCAGCGTGCGGACAGCTACCTACGAGCAGTACTTC. Translation gives CASSVRTATYEQYF.

The chain carries TRBV2 and TRBJ2-7; D might be TRBD1 (6 bases). Trimming shortened V by 8 bases and J by 2 bases, and 13 bases separated the two germline ends. CDR1 and CDR2 from the germline V gene are SNHLY and FYNNEI. The CDR3 loop spans 13 amino acids. Here the CDR3 reads CASERQDAYEQYF. DNA for the CDR3: TGTGCCAGCGAGAGACAGGATGCCTACGAGCAGTACTTC. The whole variable domain, filled in from reference TRBV2 and TRBJ2-7, reads EPEVTQTPSHQVTQMGQEVILRCVPISNHLYFYWYRQILGQKVEFLVSFYNNEISEKSEIFDDQFSVERPDGSNFTLKIRSTKLEDSAMYFCASERQDAYEQYFGPGTRLTVT.

A single count supports this clone. The V gene is TRBV7-2, the J gene TRBJ2-1, with a tentative D call TRBD1 (8 bases). This CDR3 comprises 16 residues. Germline V gene sequence: CDR1 SGHTA, CDR2 FQGNSA. Trimming pared 2 bases from V and 8 bases from J, leaving 19 bases between. Here the CDR3 DNA reads TGTGCCAGCAGCTTAAAGTTCTTACAGGGGGGGGATGAGCAGTTCTTC. Its protein is CASSLKFLQGGDEQFF.

This clone was observed a handful of times. The V gene is TRBV6-5, the J gene TRBJ2-2, with D hard to call. Germline V gene lookup returns CDR1 MNHEY and CDR2 SVGAGI. Trimming took off 1 base at V and 4 bases at J, with 4 bases between the two ends. The CDR3 contains 13 residues. CDR3 sequence (DNA): TGTGCCAGCAGTTACTTTGGCACCGGGGAGCTGTTTTTT. Protein product: CASSYFGTGELFF.

The chain recombines TRBV5-6 with TRBJ1-2, with TRBD1 matching 11 bases. Germline CDR1 and CDR2: SGHDT and YYEEEE. This CDR3 is 16 amino acids long. The J segment lost 11 bases and the V segment lost 2 bases, leaving 14 bases of the junction unmatched. The CDR3 nucleotides read TGTGCCAGCAGCTTCCCCCCCGGGACAGGGGGGAGAGGTTACACCTTC. Its protein product is CASSFPPGTGGRGYTF.

The chain joins TRBV28 to TRBJ1-4; D remains ambiguous. The germline V and J ends were trimmed by 6 bases and 7 bases, with 12 bases remaining between them. CDR3 length: 13 residues. Germline V gene sequence: CDR1 MDHEN, CDR2 SYDVKM. The CDR3 region is CASSPGGREKLFF. Written as DNA, the CDR3 is TGTGCCAGCAGCCCCGGAGGACGTGAAAAACTGTTTTTT.

The table lists this clone with a count of one. The DNA for the CDR3 is TGTGCCAGCAGTGCGATACAGGGGCAGGCCAAAAACATTCAGTACTTC. Translating gives CASSAIQGQAKNIQYF. V gene TRBV6-1 combines with J gene TRBJ2-4; 7 bases map to TRBD1. Germline loops: CDR1 MNHNS, CDR2 SASEGT. The length of the CDR3 is 16 residues. V lost 4 bases to trimming and J lost 1 base; unmatched junction nucleotides: 7.

This chain connects TRBV6-5 to TRBJ2-7; 10 bases are a match to TRBD1. This CDR3 has 13 amino acids. CDR1 MNHEY and CDR2 SVGAGI come from the germline V gene. The CDR3 is CASSDRRGQGLDV. CDR3 DNA: TGTGCCAGCTCCGACCGCCGGGGACAGGGGCTGGACGTC.

This chain joins TRBV4-1 and TRBJ1-4; D unclear. V lost 4 bases and J 4 bases, leaving 10 bases between the germline ends. The CDR3 totals 14 residues. Germline V gives CDR1 MGHRA, CDR2 YSYEKL. The CDR3: CASSRTGVNEKLFF. The CDR3 DNA is TGCGCCAGCAGCCGGACTGGGGTTAATGAAAAACTGTTTTTT.

The rearrangement links TRBV5-6 to TRBJ2-4; the match to TRBD1 covers 9 bases. This CDR3 is built from 16 residues. V was clipped by 4 bases and J by 3 bases; unmatched bases: 8. Germline V gives CDR1 SGHDT, CDR2 YYEEEE. Here the CDR3 reads CASSQETGGIKNIQYF. CDR3 coding DNA: TGTGCCAGCAGCCAAGAGACAGGGGGGATCAAAAACATTCAGTACTTC.

This clone was detected only once. This chain joins TRBV5-1 and TRBJ2-7; D unclear. The V gene lost 0 bases and the J gene lost 4 bases, with 2 bases spanning the gap. The V gene's germline CDR1 is SGHRS and CDR2 YFSETQ. The CDR3 is made up of 11 amino acids. The CDR3 bases are TGCGCCAGCAGCTTGGGGTACGAGCAGTACTTC. It specifies CASSLGYEQYF.

This chain connects TRBV21-1 to TRBJ1-3; the D call in the table, TRBD1, was not verified against the DNA. TRBV21-1 is marked as a pseudogene. CDR3 length: 18 residues. The chain's CDR3 is CASTNDPTGARARNTIYF. In nucleotides, the CDR3 is TGTGCCAGCACCAACGATCCGACAGGGGCCAGGGCCAGAAACACCATATATTTT.

V is TRBV14 and J is TRBJ2-7; D is possibly TRBD2 (5 bases). Germline V gene sequence: CDR1 SGHDN, CDR2 FVKESK. V shed 4 bases and J shed 1 base, with 14 bases lying between them. This CDR3 has 15 amino acids. The CDR3, as DNA: TGTGCCAGCAGCCCCCTGTTGACGGGATCCTACGAGCAGTACTTC. Translation gives CASSPLLTGSYEQYF.